The 5 T cell receptor beta chains presented below share a single source sample, sequenced in a study of blood T cell repertoires in COVID-19. Clones were sequenced by immunoSEQ multiplex PCR, and TCRdb holds only the in-frame ones, with some missing. The sample has more than 250,000 clones, 75% to 90% seen once. Sample: PBMCs or T cells enriched from blood (not recorded which). The receptors were sampled from a man aged 25 to 40 who had recovered from COVID-19.

The CDR3 DNA is TGTGCCAGCAGTTCGGACAAGACCTACGAGCAGTACTTC. Translated: CASSSDKTYEQYF. The rearrangement uses TRBV6-5 and TRBJ2-7, with a weak D call TRBD1 (5 bases). The germline gives CDR1 MNHEY, CDR2 SVGAGI. The length of the CDR3 is 13 residues. V was shortened by 4 bases and J by 2 bases, with 9 bases between the two germline ends.

The rearrangement uses TRBV27 and TRBJ1-4; TRBD1 agrees at 7 bases. V lost 5 bases to trimming and J lost 8 bases; unmatched junction nucleotides: 5. The CDR3 totals 13 residues. From germline, CDR1 is MNHEY and CDR2 SMNVEV (reference sequence). CDR3 protein: CASSDRVGEKLFF. Written as DNA, the CDR3 is TGTGCCAGCAGTGACAGGGTAGGGGAAAAACTGTTTTTT. Combining the CDR3 with reference TRBV27 and TRBJ1-4 gives the whole variable domain EAQVTQNPRYLITVTGKKLTVTCSQNMNHEYMSWYRQDPGLGLRQIYYSMNVEVTDKGDVPEGYKVSRKEKRNFPLILESPSPNQTSLYFCASSDRVGEKLFFGSGTQLSVL.

DNA of the CDR3: TGCGCCAGCAGCTTAAAAGCGGGGGGAACCGGGGAGCTGTTTTTT. It translates to CASSLKAGGTGELFF. The chain combines TRBV5-1 with TRBJ2-2; 9 bases line up with TRBD2. The CDR3 is made up of 15 amino acids. The V segment lost 2 bases and the J segment 5 bases; nucleotides outside the gene matches: 4. CDR1 and CDR2 (germline): SGHRS, YFSETQ.

The V call is TRBV3-1 (or the pseudogene TRBV3-2), the J call TRBJ2-3; TRBD2 agrees at 9 bases. The V and J ends lost 9 bases and 1 base, in that order; junction bases with no gene match: 11. Germline-derived CDR1 and CDR2 are LGHDT and YNNKEL (reference sequence). The CDR3 runs 16 residues. DNA for the CDR3: TGTGCCAGTGCCCCGCGGGGGGGCCTTGGCACAGATACGCAGTATTTT. Translated, it gives CASAPRGGLGTDTQYF.

This chain links TRBV6-2 or TRBV6-3 with TRBJ1-5; D gene uncertain. The CDR3 is made up of 12 amino acids. V lost 5 bases, J lost 9 bases, and 11 bases lay in between. Germline V lookup: CDR1 MNHEY, CDR2 SVGEGT. The CDR3 sequence: CASSPRIGPQHF. CDR3 DNA: TGTGCCAGCAGTCCGCGAATTGGGCCCCAGCATTTT.